Listed here are 9 T cell receptor beta chains from one sample, sequenced in a study of post-analysis software for immune sequencing data. The study, taken as a whole, reports: The study found TRBV5-6, TRBV5-1 and TRBV20-1 among five or six TRBV segments more frequent in patients than controls.

Prepared libraries of TCR beta cDNA carried unique molecular identifiers. TCRdb re-called the PCR reads with MiXCR, one entry per CDR3 protein. The sample has roughly 700,000 distinct CDR3 sequences, roughly 30% seen once. What these receptors recognize is not known. Sequenced material: blood. Source of these receptors: a girl aged 10-17 years with multiple sclerosis.

This clonotype has at least ten counts. The V gene is TRBV24-1, the J gene TRBJ2-1, with TRBD2 matching over 9 bases. Per germline, CDR1 KGHDR and CDR2 SFDVKD. With 12 bases clipped from V and 9 bases from J, the junction kept 11 bases outside the gene matches. The CDR3 has 13 residues. The CDR3 sequence is CASRTSAGGEQFF. In DNA form, the CDR3 reads TGTGCCTCCCGGACTAGCGCTGGCGGTGAGCAGTTCTTC.

This clonotype was recorded a few times. This sequence joins TRBV2 and TRBJ2-4; no reliable D call. The J call is doubtful: the DNA matches TRBJ2-7 better. CDR1 and CDR2 from the germline V gene are SNHLY and FYNNEI. The CDR3 totals 13 residues. The CDR3 sequence: CASSEDSYYEQYF. For the CDR3, the DNA is TGTGCCAGCAGTGAAGACAGTTACTACGAGCAGTACTTC.

Only a few counts were recorded for this clonotype. The chain links TRBV5-1 to TRBJ1-1; D is uncertain. This CDR3 spans 14 amino acids. Germline V CDR1 and CDR2: SGHRS, YFSETQ. Trimming removed 7 bases from V and 6 bases from J, with 19 bases in between. CDR3 in amino acids: CASRGGRTHAEAFF. DNA of the CDR3: TGCGCCAGCCGAGGAGGCCGCACCCACGCTGAAGCTTTCTTT. Variable domain in full (rest from reference TRBV5-1 and TRBJ1-1): KAGVTQTPRYLIKTRGQQVTLSCSPISGHRSVSWYQQTPGQGLQFLFEYFSETQRNKGNFPGRFSGRQFSNSRSEMNVSTLELGDSALYLCASRGGRTHAEAFFGQGTRLTVV.

This clonotype was seen many times. V usage is TRBV29-1 and J usage is TRBJ2-3; no reliable D call. The CDR3 loop spans 11 amino acids. V was clipped by 2 bases and J by 6 bases, with 6 bases between them. The germline CDR1 and CDR2 sequences are SQVTM and ANQGSEA. The CDR3 nucleotides read TGCAGCGTTGAATGGTTGGATACGCAGTATTTT. Translating gives CSVEWLDTQYF.

J is TRBJ1-4 and V is TRBV6-5; D remains ambiguous. Per the germline V gene, CDR1 is MNHEY and CDR2 is SVGAGI. CDR3 length: 11 residues. The V end was cut by 6 bases, the J end by 10 bases, with 9 bases between. CDR3 nucleotides: TGTGCCAGCAGGGAAAACAGAAAACTGTTTTTT. It translates to CASRENRKLFF.

This clonotype was detected only a few times. The V gene is TRBV11-2, the J gene TRBJ2-3, with D uncertain. The germline gives CDR1 SGHAT, CDR2 FQNNGV. CDR3 length: 13 amino acids. V was pared by 5 bases and J by 5 bases, with 11 bases between. CDR3 coding DNA: TGTGCCAGCAGCGAGGAAGTCGGAGATACGCAGTATTTT. This sequence encodes CASSEEVGDTQYF. Supplemented by reference TRBV11-2 and TRBJ2-3, the full variable domain reads EAGVAQSPRYKIIEKRQSVAFWCNPISGHATLYWYQQILGQGPKLLIQFQNNGVVDDSQLPKDRFSAERLKGVDSTLKIQPAKLEDSAVYLCASSEEVGDTQYFGPGTRLTVL.

This clonotype was detected only a few times. This chain connects TRBV5-1 to TRBJ2-4; TRBD2 matches 7 bases. This CDR3 has 16 residues. The germline CDR1 and CDR2 sequences are SGHRS and YFSETQ. V dropped 0 bases and J dropped 9; count of bases not matched to a gene: 12. CDR3 protein: CASSLESAGVFGIQYF. Written as DNA, the CDR3 is TGCGCCAGCAGCTTGGAGTCCGCGGGGGTTTTTGGCATTCAGTACTTC.

This clonotype appeared once. This chain uses TRBV9 with TRBJ1-3; D is ambiguous. The germline CDR1 and CDR2 sequences are SGDLS and YYNGEE. The CDR3 length is 14 residues. Trimming removed 0 bases from V and 1 base from J, with 5 bases in between. The CDR3 coding sequence is TGTGCCAGCAGCGTAGTAGGGTCTGGAAACACCATATATTTT. It specifies CASSVVGSGNTIYF.

This clonotype was picked up a small number of times. J is TRBJ2-1 and V is TRBV5-6, with TRBD1 matching over 8 bases. The germline V gene encodes CDR1 SGHDT and CDR2 YYEEEE. The CDR3 loop spans 12 amino acids. The V and J ends lost 3 bases and 15 bases, in that order; junction bases with no gene match: 8. Here the CDR3 DNA reads TGTGCCAGCAGCTCGACAGGGGAGAGGTGGTTCTTC. Its translation: CASSSTGERWFF. Full variable domain (remainder filled in from reference TRBV5-6 and TRBJ2-1): DAGVTQSPTHLIKTRGQQVTLRCSPKSGHDTVSWYQQALGQGPQFIFQYYEEEERQRGNFPDRFSGHQFPNYSSELNVNALLLGDSALYLCASSSTGERWFFGPGTRLTVL.